These 26 T cell receptor beta chains were sequenced from one sample in a study of blood T cells in healthy people across ages. The authors ran a second PCR of about 7 to 11 cycles using a sample-barcoded 5' primer and a J-beta primer mix. TCRdb called the 5' RACE reads again in MiXCR, with one record for every CDR3 protein. The sample shows roughly 730,000 distinct CDR3 sequences, 56% of them seen only once. The sequencing input was blood. Every receptor here comes from a middle-aged man in good health.

The V gene is TRBV18, the J gene TRBJ2-7; weak D call: TRBD1 (5 bases). Germline V gives CDR1 KGHSH, CDR2 LQKENI. V shed 2 bases and J shed 0 bases, with 8 bases lying between them. CDR3 length equals 14 residues. The CDR3 nucleotides read TGTGCCAGCTCACCAGTGACAGCCTCCTACGAGCAGTACTTC. Its protein is CASSPVTASYEQYF.

The chain recombines TRBV6-2 or TRBV6-3 with TRBJ2-4; D unresolved. The CDR3 length is 11 residues. V lost 0 bases and J lost 13, with 7 bases in between. CDR1 MNHEY and CDR2 SVGEGT come from the germline V gene. In nucleotides, the CDR3 is TGTGCCAGCAGTTACTCAGGCTGGCAGTACTTC. Translated, it gives CASSYSGWQYF.

This clonotype came up many times. The chain uses TRBV20-1 and TRBJ1-1; 8 bases match TRBD1. Germline loops: CDR1 DFQATT, CDR2 SNEGSKA (reference sequence). V shed 6 bases and J 1 base; nucleotides not matched to a gene: 1. This CDR3 has 12 amino acids. The CDR3 sequence: CSAGQGNTEAFF. CDR3 bases: TGCAGTGCCGGACAGGGGAACACTGAAGCTTTCTTT.

This chain connects TRBV5-1 to TRBJ2-2; D gene uncertain. V was trimmed by 4 bases and J by 5 bases, leaving 12 bases between them. This CDR3 is 14 amino acids long. CDR1 is SGHRS, CDR2 YFSETQ, per germline. The DNA of the CDR3 is TGCGCCAGCAGCGTGAATGGGGAAACCGGGGAGCTGTTTTTT. Translating gives CASSVNGETGELFF.

V usage is TRBV11-3 and J usage is TRBJ2-1, with D tentatively TRBD1 (5 bases). The ends were cut back, 5 bases at V and 6 bases at J, with 17 bases in the middle. CDR1 and CDR2 from the germline V gene are SGHNT and YENEEA. This CDR3 is built from 15 residues. The CDR3 DNA is TGTGCCAGCAGCCCAGGGCAGGGATCCAGCAATGAGCAGTTCTTC. Its translation is CASSPGQGSSNEQFF.

This clonotype was detected only a few times. The chain joins TRBV6-5 to TRBJ2-3, with D unresolved. This CDR3 region has 16 residues. Germline CDR1 reads MNHEY; CDR2 reads SVGAGI. The V gene lost 0 bases and the J gene lost 3 bases, with 13 bases spanning the gap. The CDR3 loop is CASSYSTAWGTDTQYF. The CDR3 nucleotides are TGTGCCAGCAGTTACTCGACGGCATGGGGAACAGATACGCAGTATTTT.

The chain has TRBV10-3 and TRBJ1-2; D perhaps matches TRBD1 (5 bases). Trimming removed 4 bases from V and 6 bases from J, with 18 bases in between. This CDR3 is 15 amino acids long. The germline V gene has CDR1 ENHRY and CDR2 SYGVKD. CDR3 in DNA: TGTGCCATCAGTGGCGGAGGGGAGGTCGGCCATGGCTACACCTTC. As protein: CAISGGGEVGHGYTF.

The V gene is TRBV6-5, the J gene TRBJ1-5, with D maybe TRBD1 (5 bases). In germline, CDR1 is MNHEY, CDR2 SVGAGI. The ends were cut back, 0 bases at V and 6 bases at J, with 9 bases in the middle. The CDR3 loop spans 14 amino acids. CDR3 in amino acids: CASSYSTTGQPQHF. The CDR3 DNA reads as TGTGCCAGCAGTTACTCAACAACAGGTCAGCCCCAGCATTTT.

The rearrangement uses TRBV28 and TRBJ2-1; D possibly corresponds to TRBD2 (5 bases). V gave up 8 bases and J gave up 8 bases, with 16 bases separating them. Germline V CDR1 and CDR2: MDHEN, SYDVKM. The CDR3 is made up of 13 amino acids. The CDR3 reads CASFSANFDEQFF. CDR3 DNA: TGTGCCAGCTTTAGCGCGAACTTCGATGAGCAGTTCTTC.

The chain has TRBV28 and TRBJ1-3, with 7 bases that match TRBD1. The germline gives CDR1 MDHEN, CDR2 SYDVKM. V was clipped by 6 bases and J by 7 bases; unmatched bases: 9. The CDR3 covers 14 residues. CDR3 nucleotide sequence: TGTGCCAGCAGCGATAGGGGCAGGGGGAACACCATATATTTT. It codes for CASSDRGRGNTIYF. Full variable domain (rest looked up from reference TRBV28 and TRBJ1-3): DVKVTQSSRYLVKRTGEKVFLECVQDMDHENMFWYRQDPGLGLRLIYFSYDVKMKEKGDIPEGYSVSREKKERFSLILESASTNQTSMYLCASSDRGRGNTIYFGEGSWLTVV.

This clonotype was counted between two and nine times. DNA of the CDR3: TGCAGCGTTGATGGCGAGGGGTCCTACGAGCAGTACTTC. Protein sequence: CSVDGEGSYEQYF. V and J are TRBV29-1 and TRBJ2-7; perhaps D is TRBD1 or TRBD2 (5 bases each). V was clipped by 3 bases and J by 1 base, with 10 bases between them. The germline gives CDR1 SQVTM, CDR2 ANQGSEA. The CDR3 totals 13 residues.

J is TRBJ2-5 and V is TRBV28; D may be TRBD2 (6 bases). The assigned J gene may be wrong: the sequence end matches TRBJ2-4 better. CDR3 length: 13 amino acids. Looked up from germline, CDR1 is MDHEN and CDR2 is SYDVKM. CDR3 region: CASTLGGKNIQYF. CDR3 coding DNA: TGTGCCAGCACCCTAGGAGGGAAAAACATTCAGTACTTC.

The gene calls are TRBV6-5 and TRBJ2-7; TRBD1 or TRBD2 may be the D gene (5 bases each). Between the trimmed V and J ends, which lost 2 bases and 2 bases, there was a span of 22 bases. The germline V gene has CDR1 MNHEY and CDR2 SVGAGI. The CDR3 consists of 18 residues. The chain's CDR3 is CASSYQIPGPSSTYEQYF. Written as DNA, the CDR3 is TGTGCCAGCAGTTACCAGATCCCGGGACCCAGTAGCACCTACGAGCAGTACTTC.

V usage is TRBV5-1 and J usage is TRBJ2-3, with D tentatively TRBD1 (5 bases). V was cut by 0 bases and J by 2 bases, with 10 bases left in between. The germline V gene encodes CDR1 SGHRS and CDR2 YFSETQ. The CDR3 sequence is 15 residues long. The chain's CDR3 is CASSLVGEYTDTQYF. DNA for the CDR3: TGCGCCAGCAGCTTGGTAGGGGAATACACAGATACGCAGTATTTT. The full variable domain, its missing parts supplied by reference TRBV5-1 and TRBJ2-3, is KAGVTQTPRYLIKTRGQQVTLSCSPISGHRSVSWYQQTPGQGLQFLFEYFSETQRNKGNFPGRFSGRQFSNSRSEMNVSTLELGDSALYLCASSLVGEYTDTQYFGPGTRLTVL.

The chain is built from TRBV6-5 and TRBJ2-3; a possible D gene is TRBD2 (5 bases). This CDR3 is built from 12 residues. Trimming took off 9 bases at V and 2 bases at J, with 9 bases between the two ends. Per germline, CDR1 MNHEY and CDR2 SVGAGI. This CDR3 is CASRDNTDTQYF. CDR3 sequence (DNA): TGTGCCAGTCGGGATAACACAGATACGCAGTATTTT.

This clonotype appeared a few times. This sequence joins TRBV29-1 and TRBJ1-4; maybe TRBD1 (5 bases). The V gene lost 4 bases and the J gene lost 7 bases, with 19 bases spanning the gap. Germline CDR1 and CDR2: SQVTM and ANQGSEA. This CDR3 region has 15 residues. Here the CDR3 reads CSVVAVLNGAEKLFF. Here the CDR3 DNA reads TGCAGCGTTGTAGCGGTCCTCAACGGGGCTGAAAAACTGTTTTTT.

This CDR3 is CSARANPGIETQYF. The CDR3 bases are TGCAGTGCTAGAGCTAACCCGGGGATCGAGACCCAGTACTTC. This chain joins TRBV20-1 and TRBJ2-5, with a possible D match to TRBD2 (5 bases). The V gene lost 1 base and the J gene lost 5 bases, with 14 bases spanning the gap. The CDR3 is made up of 14 amino acids. The V gene's germline CDR1 is DFQATT and CDR2 SNEGSKA (reference sequence).

As to this clonotype: The germline gene is not matched at one end of the junction; a read error may be the cause. The chain recombines TRBV28 with TRBJ1-6, with D tentatively TRBD1 (6 bases). Germline V gives CDR1 MDHEN, CDR2 SYDVKM. The length of the CDR3 is 14 residues. CDR3 amino acids: CASSFTGLGSPLHF. The CDR3, as DNA: TGCGCCAGCAGTTTTACAGGGTTGGGTTCACCCCTCCACTTT.

V usage is TRBV5-6 and J usage is TRBJ1-6; D ambiguous. CDR1 is SGHDT, CDR2 YYEEEE, per germline. V lost 2 bases and J 9 bases, leaving 12 bases between the germline ends. The CDR3 spans 14 residues. CDR3 amino acids: CASSFAPEGSPLHF. The CDR3 nucleotides are TGTGCCAGCAGCTTTGCCCCTGAAGGTTCACCCCTCCACTTT.

The J gene is TRBJ1-2, the V gene TRBV7-6; D unresolved. This CDR3 region has 13 residues. Germline-derived CDR1 and CDR2 are SGHVS and FNYEAQ. The V and J ends lost 5 bases and 8 bases respectively, with 15 bases between them. The CDR3: CASSADPGKGYTF. CDR3 bases: TGTGCCAGCAGCGCAGACCCCGGGAAAGGCTACACCTTC.

The chain couples TRBV21-1 to TRBJ1-5. TRBV21-1 has pseudogene status. The CDR3 runs 13 residues. The CDR3 sequence: CATRGRNNQPQHF. CDR3 sequence (DNA): TGTGCCACTAGGGGACGAAACAATCAGCCCCAGCATTTT.

The sample holds many counts of this clonotype. The chain has TRBV28 and TRBJ2-5; no clear D. Trimming shortened V by 3 bases and J by 4 bases, and 9 bases separated the two germline ends. Germline V gene data show CDR1 as MDHEN and CDR2 as SYDVKM. The CDR3 covers 13 residues. The CDR3 region is CASSLPGRETQYF. The DNA for the CDR3 is TGTGCCAGCAGTTTGCCGGGTCGAGAGACCCAGTACTTC.

V gene TRBV7-2 combines with J gene TRBJ1-5; TRBD1 aligns across 7 bases. Per germline, CDR1 SGHTA and CDR2 FQGNSA. The CDR3 is 13 amino acids. J gave up 3 bases and V 5 bases, and 1 base lay outside the gene matches. CDR3 loop: CASSGTVNQPQHF. The CDR3 nucleotides read TGTGCCAGCAGCGGGACAGTCAATCAGCCCCAGCATTTT.

The rearrangement joins TRBV15 to TRBJ2-5, with 8 bases fitting TRBD1. The last part of the DNA fits TRBJ2-7 better; the J call may be wrong. CDR1 and CDR2 from the germline V gene are LNHNV and YYDKDF (reference sequence). This CDR3 contains 14 residues. CDR3 loop: CATSRVAGGGEQYV. The CDR3 DNA reads TGTGCCACCAGCAGAGTTGCAGGGGGCGGCGAGCAGTACGTC.

This clonotype was picked up a small number of times. The chain couples TRBV20-1 to TRBJ1-6; D may be TRBD1 (6 bases). V lost 0 bases, J lost 3 bases, and 30 bases lay in between. CDR1 is DFQATT, CDR2 SNEGSKA, per germline (reference sequence). The CDR3 loop spans 22 amino acids. The CDR3 reads CSARDSKRVRVQGLLYNSPLHF. The CDR3 nucleotides read TGCAGTGCTAGAGATAGTAAAAGAGTGAGGGTACAGGGACTCCTCTATAATTCACCCCTCCACTTT.

This clonotype was seen repeatedly, ten times or more. V gene TRBV5-1 combines with J gene TRBJ2-5; TRBD2 matches at 8 bases. The junction had 7 bases not matched to a gene; V was cut back by 4 bases and J by 2 bases. The germline V gene encodes CDR1 SGHRS and CDR2 YFSETQ. The CDR3 totals 15 residues. CDR3 loop: CASSPVRGGQETQYF. The CDR3 DNA sequence: TGCGCCAGCAGCCCTGTACGGGGGGGACAAGAGACCCAGTACTTC.